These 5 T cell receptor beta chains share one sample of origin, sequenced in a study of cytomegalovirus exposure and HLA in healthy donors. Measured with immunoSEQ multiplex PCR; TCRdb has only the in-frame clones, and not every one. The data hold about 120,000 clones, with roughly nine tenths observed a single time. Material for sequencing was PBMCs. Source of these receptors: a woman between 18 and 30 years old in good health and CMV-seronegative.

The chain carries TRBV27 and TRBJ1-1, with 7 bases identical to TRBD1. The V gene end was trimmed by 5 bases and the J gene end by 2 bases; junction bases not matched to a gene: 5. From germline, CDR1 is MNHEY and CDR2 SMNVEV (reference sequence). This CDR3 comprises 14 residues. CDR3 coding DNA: TGTGCCAGCAGTCTCAGGGGGTCCAACACTGAAGCTTTCTTT. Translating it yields CASSLRGSNTEAFF.

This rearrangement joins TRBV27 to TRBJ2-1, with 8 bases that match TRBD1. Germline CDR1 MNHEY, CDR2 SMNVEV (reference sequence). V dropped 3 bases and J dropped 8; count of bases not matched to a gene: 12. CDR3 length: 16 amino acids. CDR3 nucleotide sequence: TGTGCCAGCAGTTTTCCCGTGGGGCAGGGGGCTTATGAGCAGTTCTTC. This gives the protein CASSFPVGQGAYEQFF.

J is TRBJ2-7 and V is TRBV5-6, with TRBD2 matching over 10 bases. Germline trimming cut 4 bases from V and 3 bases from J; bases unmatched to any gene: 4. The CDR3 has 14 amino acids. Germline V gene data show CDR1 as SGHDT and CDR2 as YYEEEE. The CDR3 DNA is TGTGCCAGCAGCATGGGACTAGCGCGCTACGAGCAGTACTTC. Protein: CASSMGLARYEQYF.

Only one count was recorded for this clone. CDR3 sequence reads: CASSILGQGASATEAFF. The CDR3 coding sequence is TGTGCCAGTAGTATTCTGGGACAGGGGGCTTCCGCCACTGAAGCTTTCTTT. The chain links TRBV19 to TRBJ1-1; 12 bases agree with TRBD1. The CDR3 length is 17 residues. Germline V gene lookup returns CDR1 LNHDA and CDR2 SQIVND (reference sequence). Losses at the gene ends were 3 bases for V and 4 bases for J; bases not matched to a gene: 9.

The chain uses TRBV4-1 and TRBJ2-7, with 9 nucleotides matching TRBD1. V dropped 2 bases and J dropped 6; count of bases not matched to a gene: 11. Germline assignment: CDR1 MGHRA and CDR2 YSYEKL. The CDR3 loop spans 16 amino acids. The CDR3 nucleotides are TGCGCCAGCAGCCAACCGAAAGGGACAGGGATGGGCGAGCAGTACTTC. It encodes CASSQPKGTGMGEQYF.